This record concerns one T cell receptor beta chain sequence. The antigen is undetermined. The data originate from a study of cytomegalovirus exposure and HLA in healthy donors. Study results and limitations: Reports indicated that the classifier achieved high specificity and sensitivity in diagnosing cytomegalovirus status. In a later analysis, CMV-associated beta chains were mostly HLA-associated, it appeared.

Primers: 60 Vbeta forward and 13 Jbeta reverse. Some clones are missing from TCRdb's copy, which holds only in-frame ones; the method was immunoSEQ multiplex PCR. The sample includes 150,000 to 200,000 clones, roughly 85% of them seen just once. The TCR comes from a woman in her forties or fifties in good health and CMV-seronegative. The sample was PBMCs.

CDR3 sequence (DNA): TGTGCCAGCAGTGAATTGGGGAACAGGGGTCGGGCACCCCTCCACTTT. It codes for CASSELGNRGRAPLHF. V is TRBV25-1 and J is TRBJ1-6, with TRBD1 matching 7 bases. Germline V gene sequence: CDR1 MGHDK, CDR2 SYGVNS. V lost 1 base to trimming and J lost 11 bases; unmatched junction nucleotides: 11. The CDR3 is 16 residues long.